What follows are 19 T cell receptor beta chains derived from one specimen sequenced in a study of blood T cell repertoires in COVID-19. The method was immunoSEQ multiplex PCR; TCRdb's version includes in-frame clones alone and lacks a portion of them. The sample lists 70,000 to 90,000 clones, roughly 91% occurring once. The sample consisted of PBMCs or T cells enriched from blood (not recorded which). The receptors were sampled from a woman aged 50 to 60 with acute COVID-19.

Here the CDR3 reads CAWSSGTGRFF. The CDR3, as DNA: TGTGCCTGGAGTTCCGGGACAGGGAGATTCTTC. V and J are TRBV30 and TRBJ2-1; the match to TRBD1 covers 9 bases. CDR3 size: 11 residues. With 2 bases clipped from V and 16 bases from J, the junction kept 6 bases outside the gene matches. CDR1 GTSNPN and CDR2 SVGIG come from the germline V gene (reference sequence).

V is TRBV21-1 and J is TRBJ2-1; the table's D call, TRBD2, has no DNA check behind it. TRBV21-1 is tagged as a pseudogene. This CDR3 has 18 residues. The CDR3 DNA sequence: TGTGCCAGCAGCACCGACCCATTGACTCTTCCCTGGACTAATGAGCAGTTCTTC. Protein product: CASSTDPLTLPWTNEQFF.

The chain joins TRBV19 to TRBJ2-5; 7 nucleotides match TRBD1. V lost 2 bases and J lost 2; bases outside the gene matches: 2. The CDR3 is made up of 14 amino acids. The germline V gene encodes CDR1 LNHDA and CDR2 SQIVND (reference sequence). The CDR3 DNA reads as TGTGCCAGTAGTATAAACAGGGGTCAAGAGACCCAGTACTTC. Its translation is CASSINRGQETQYF.

The CDR3 loop reads CASSLVPEKLYEQYF. The CDR3 bases are TGTGCCAGCAGCTTAGTCCCGGAGAAACTCTACGAGCAGTACTTC. This chain uses TRBV7-9 with TRBJ2-7; D unclear. V was shortened by 1 base and J by 3 bases, with 13 bases between the two germline ends. Germline CDR1 SEHNR, CDR2 FQNEAQ (reference sequence). The CDR3 covers 15 residues. Variable domain in full (rest from reference TRBV7-9 and TRBJ2-7): DTGVSQNPRHKITKRGQNVTFRCDPISEHNRLYWYRQTLGQGPEFLTYFQNEAQLEKSRLLSDRFSAERPKGSFSTLEIQRTEQGDSAMYLCASSLVPEKLYEQYFGPGTRLTVT.

The V call is TRBV27, the J call TRBJ2-7, with D possibly TRBD2 on 6 matching bases. Trimming shortened V by 2 bases and J by 3 bases, and 8 bases separated the two germline ends. CDR1 and CDR2 (germline): MNHEY, SMNVEV (reference sequence). This CDR3 comprises 13 residues. The CDR3: CASSLGGNYEQYF. CDR3 nucleotides: TGTGCCAGCAGTTTAGGAGGGAACTACGAGCAGTACTTC.

This rearrangement joins TRBV7-9 to TRBJ1-1; 8 bases fit TRBD1. V was clipped by 0 bases and J by 2 bases; unmatched bases: 8. Germline V gene sequence: CDR1 SEHNR, CDR2 FQNEAQ (reference sequence). The length of the CDR3 is 17 residues. The CDR3 DNA sequence: TGTGCCAGCAGCTTAGCCGCTGGACAGGGTCCCAACACTGAAGCTTTCTTT. As protein: CASSLAAGQGPNTEAFF.

The rearrangement joins TRBV5-1 to TRBJ1-4, with 9 positions matching TRBD1. CDR3 length: 16 residues. With V trimmed by 5 bases and J by 5 bases, 10 bases remained unmatched. The germline gives CDR1 SGHRS, CDR2 YFSETQ. CDR3 nucleotides: TGCGCCAGCAGAATAAACCCCGGGACAGGGAATGAAAAACTGTTTTTT. It yields the protein CASRINPGTGNEKLFF. Filled out from reference TRBV5-1 and TRBJ1-4, the complete variable domain reads KAGVTQTPRYLIKTRGQQVTLSCSPISGHRSVSWYQQTPGQGLQFLFEYFSETQRNKGNFPGRFSGRQFSNSRSEMNVSTLELGDSALYLCASRINPGTGNEKLFFGSGTQLSVL.

The chain employs TRBV28 and TRBJ1-5, with 9 bases fitting TRBD1. J gave up 7 bases and V 6 bases, and 10 bases lay outside the gene matches. The CDR3 totals 15 residues. In germline, CDR1 is MDHEN, CDR2 SYDVKM. CDR3 loop: CASSLTQGAGQPQHF. The CDR3 coding sequence is TGTGCCAGCAGCCTGACACAGGGGGCTGGGCAGCCCCAGCATTTT. Supplemented by reference TRBV28 and TRBJ1-5, the full variable domain reads DVKVTQSSRYLVKRTGEKVFLECVQDMDHENMFWYRQDPGLGLRLIYFSYDVKMKEKGDIPEGYSVSREKKERFSLILESASTNQTSMYLCASSLTQGAGQPQHFGDGTRLSIL.

This chain connects TRBV11-3 to TRBJ2-3, with D unresolved. The CDR3 has 12 residues. Trimming shortened V by 8 bases and J by 0 bases, and 6 bases separated the two germline ends. Per germline, CDR1 SGHNT and CDR2 YENEEA. The CDR3 DNA follows: TGTGCCAGCGTTGGCAGCACAGATACGCAGTATTTT. Its translation is CASVGSTDTQYF.

This clone was seen a single time. In DNA form, the CDR3 reads TGTGCCAGCAGCTTTACAGAGAACTATGGCTACACCTTC. Translation: CASSFTENYGYTF. V and J are TRBV7-9 and TRBJ1-2; D gene ambiguous. Germline V gives CDR1 SEHNR, CDR2 FQNEAQ (reference sequence). V was trimmed by 3 bases and J by 2 bases, leaving 7 bases between them. This CDR3 region has 13 residues.

The V gene is TRBV7-3, the J gene TRBJ1-2, with a possible D match to TRBD1 (5 bases). Germline CDR1 and CDR2: SGHTA and FQGTGA. The CDR3 covers 13 residues. V was pared by 5 bases and J by 3 bases, with 10 bases between. CDR3 coding DNA: TGTGCCAGCAGCCCAGGGTTAGACTATGGCTACACCTTC. Translation gives CASSPGLDYGYTF.

The gene calls are TRBV7-2 and TRBJ1-2, with 8 bases fitting TRBD1. Per germline, CDR1 SGHTA and CDR2 FQGNSA. The CDR3 contains 14 residues. The ends lost 4 bases at V and 7 bases at J; junction bases unmatched: 8. The CDR3 region has the DNA TGTGCCAGCAGCTCCGGACAGGGCACCGGTGGCTACACCTTC. This codes for CASSSGQGTGGYTF.

This clone has just one count. The chain is built from TRBV7-9 and TRBJ2-7; 10 bases align to TRBD1. The V gene end was trimmed by 3 bases and the J gene end by 3 bases; junction bases not matched to a gene: 2. This CDR3 contains 14 residues. Germline-derived CDR1 and CDR2 are SEHNR and FQNEAQ (reference sequence). The CDR3 DNA reads as TGTGCCAGCAGCTTGGACAGGGGGGACTACGAGCAGTACTTC. Its translation is CASSLDRGDYEQYF.

This rearrangement joins TRBV6-5 to TRBJ1-1; D is undetermined. This CDR3 has 13 residues. V shed 6 bases and J shed 4 bases, with 12 bases lying between them. Germline CDR1 is MNHEY and CDR2 is SVGAGI. CDR3 bases: TGTGCCAGCAGCACGAGGGTGGGCACTGAAGCTTTCTTT. Translation: CASSTRVGTEAFF.

The genes are TRBV19 and TRBJ1-5; D perhaps matches TRBD1 (5 bases). The CDR3 covers 14 residues. From germline, CDR1 is LNHDA and CDR2 SQIVND (reference sequence). Trimming cost V 6 bases and J 5 bases, with 14 bases left between them. The CDR3 DNA follows: TGTGCCAGTAGCGACACAGGTTTCTATCAGCCCCAGCATTTT. The encoded protein is CASSDTGFYQPQHF.

This clone was recorded only once. The CDR3 is CASRQTGSGRGREQYF. CDR3 bases: TGTGCCAGCAGACAAACAGGGTCAGGGCGGGGGCGCGAGCAGTACTTC. The V and J genes are TRBV13 and TRBJ2-7, with a tentative D call TRBD2 (7 bases). There are 16 residues in the CDR3. CDR1 and CDR2 (germline): PRHDT, FYEKMQ (reference sequence). V lost 6 bases and J lost 6, with 24 bases in between.

This CDR3 reads CASSMLTGGFEKLFF. The DNA of the CDR3 is TGTGCCAGTAGTATGCTCACAGGGGGGTTTGAAAAACTGTTTTTT. J is TRBJ1-4 and V is TRBV19; TRBD1 agrees at 8 bases. In germline, CDR1 is LNHDA, CDR2 SQIVND (reference sequence). V trimming: 3 bases; J trimming: 7 bases; junction bases outside the gene matches: 7. The CDR3 extends over 15 amino acids.

This chain links TRBV27 with TRBJ1-4; the D is unclear. The ends were cut back, 2 bases at V and 4 bases at J, with 14 bases in the middle. The germline gives CDR1 MNHEY, CDR2 SMNVEV (reference sequence). The CDR3 covers 16 residues. The CDR3 region has the DNA TGTGCCAGCAGTTTACCTTCTTCCTCTTATAATGAAAAACTGTTTTTT. This gives the protein CASSLPSSSYNEKLFF.

In DNA form, the CDR3 reads TGTGCCAGCAGTGAAACTACAGGACTAGCCTACGAGCAGTACTTC. This codes for CASSETTGLAYEQYF. The chain uses TRBV25-1 and TRBJ2-7; 7 bases match TRBD2. CDR3 length equals 15 residues. V shed 2 bases and J 2 bases; nucleotides not matched to a gene: 6. Germline CDR1 MGHDK, CDR2 SYGVNS.